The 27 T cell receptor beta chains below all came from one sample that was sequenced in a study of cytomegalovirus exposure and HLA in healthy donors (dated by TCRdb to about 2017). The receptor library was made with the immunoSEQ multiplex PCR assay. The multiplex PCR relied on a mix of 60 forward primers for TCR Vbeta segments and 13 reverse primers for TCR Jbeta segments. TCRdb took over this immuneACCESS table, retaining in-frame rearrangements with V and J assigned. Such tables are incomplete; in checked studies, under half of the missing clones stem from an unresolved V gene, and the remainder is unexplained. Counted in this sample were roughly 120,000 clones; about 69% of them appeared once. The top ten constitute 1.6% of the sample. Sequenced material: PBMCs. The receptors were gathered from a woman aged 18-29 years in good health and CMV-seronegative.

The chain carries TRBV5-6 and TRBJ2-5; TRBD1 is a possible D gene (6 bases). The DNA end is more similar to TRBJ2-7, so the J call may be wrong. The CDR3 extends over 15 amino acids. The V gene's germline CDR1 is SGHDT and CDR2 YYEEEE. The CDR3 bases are TGTGCCAGCAGCTTCGGGACATCGCATCGATACGAGCAGTACTTC. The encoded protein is CASSFGTSHRYEQYF.

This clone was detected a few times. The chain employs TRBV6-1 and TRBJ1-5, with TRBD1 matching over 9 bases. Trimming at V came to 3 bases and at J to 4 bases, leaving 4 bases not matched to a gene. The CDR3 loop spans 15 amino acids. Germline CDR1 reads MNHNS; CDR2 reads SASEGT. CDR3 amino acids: CASSDGTGLNQPQHF. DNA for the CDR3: TGTGCCAGCAGTGATGGGACAGGGTTAAATCAGCCCCAGCATTTT.

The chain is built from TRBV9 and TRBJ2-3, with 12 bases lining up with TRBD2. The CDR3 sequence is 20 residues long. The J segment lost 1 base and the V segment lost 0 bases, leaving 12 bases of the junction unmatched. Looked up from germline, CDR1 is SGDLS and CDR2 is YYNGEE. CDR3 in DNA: TGTGCCAGCAGCGTAGATCCTAGCGGGGGGGTTCCTACGGGCACAGATACGCAGTATTTT. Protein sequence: CASSVDPSGGVPTGTDTQYF.

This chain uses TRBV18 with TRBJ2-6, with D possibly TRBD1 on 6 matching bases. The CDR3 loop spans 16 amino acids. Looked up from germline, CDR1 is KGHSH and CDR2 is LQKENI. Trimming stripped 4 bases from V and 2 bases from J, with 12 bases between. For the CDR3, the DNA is TGTGCCAGCTCACTACAGGGAATCACTGGGGCCAACGTCCTGACTTTC. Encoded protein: CASSLQGITGANVLTF.

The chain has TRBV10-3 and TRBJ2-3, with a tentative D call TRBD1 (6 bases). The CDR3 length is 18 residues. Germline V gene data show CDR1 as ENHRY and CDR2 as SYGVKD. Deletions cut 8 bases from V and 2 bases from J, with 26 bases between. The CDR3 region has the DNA TGTGCCATCCGGGCAGGGGCCCAGGTAGAGGCTTCCACAGATACGCAGTATTTT. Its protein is CAIRAGAQVEASTDTQYF.

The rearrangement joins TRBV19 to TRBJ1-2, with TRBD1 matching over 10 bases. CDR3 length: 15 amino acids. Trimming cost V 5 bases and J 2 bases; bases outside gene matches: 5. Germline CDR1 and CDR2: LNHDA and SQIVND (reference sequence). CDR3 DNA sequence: TGTGCCAGTAGTTTCCGGGGACAGGGGAACTATGGCTACACCTTC. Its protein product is CASSFRGQGNYGYTF. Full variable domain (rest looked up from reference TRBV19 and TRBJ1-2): DGGITQSPKYLFRKEGQNVTLSCEQNLNHDAMYWYRQDPGQGLRLIYYSQIVNDFQKGDIAEGYSVSREKKESFPLTVTSAQKNPTAFYLCASSFRGQGNYGYTFGSGTRLTVV.

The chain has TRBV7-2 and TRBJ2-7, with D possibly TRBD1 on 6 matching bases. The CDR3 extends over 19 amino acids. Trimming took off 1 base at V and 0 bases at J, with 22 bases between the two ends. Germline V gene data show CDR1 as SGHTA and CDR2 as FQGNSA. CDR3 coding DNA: TGTGCCAGCAGCTTAGGGTCCAGGACGGCAGGGACATTCTCCTACGAGCAGTACTTC. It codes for CASSLGSRTAGTFSYEQYF.

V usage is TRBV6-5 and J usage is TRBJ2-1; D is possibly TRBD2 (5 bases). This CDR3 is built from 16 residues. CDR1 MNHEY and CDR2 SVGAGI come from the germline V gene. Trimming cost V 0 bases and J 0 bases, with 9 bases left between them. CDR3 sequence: CASSYSKGSSYNEQFF. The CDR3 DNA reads TGTGCCAGCAGTTACTCTAAAGGGAGCTCCTACAATGAGCAGTTCTTC.

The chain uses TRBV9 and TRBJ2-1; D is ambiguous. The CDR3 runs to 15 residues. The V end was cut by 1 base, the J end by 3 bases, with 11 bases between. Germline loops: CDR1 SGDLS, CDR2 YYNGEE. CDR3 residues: CASSVSWAVYNEQFF. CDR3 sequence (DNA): TGTGCCAGCAGCGTATCCTGGGCAGTCTACAATGAGCAGTTCTTC.

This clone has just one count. The chain's CDR3 is CASRGTVHDYEQYF. As DNA, the CDR3 is TGTGCCAGCCGGGGGACAGTCCATGACTACGAGCAGTACTTC. The chain is built from TRBV2 and TRBJ2-7, with a weak D call TRBD1 (7 bases). The CDR3 totals 14 residues. The germline V and J ends were trimmed by 8 bases and 3 bases, with 17 bases remaining between them. CDR1 and CDR2 (germline): SNHLY, FYNNEI.

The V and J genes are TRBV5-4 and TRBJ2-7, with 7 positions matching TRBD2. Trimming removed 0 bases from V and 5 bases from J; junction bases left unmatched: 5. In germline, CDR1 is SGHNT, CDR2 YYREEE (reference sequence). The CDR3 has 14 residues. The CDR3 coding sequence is TGTGCCAGCAGCTTGGTCTCGGGGGGAAACGAGCAGTACTTC. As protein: CASSLVSGGNEQYF.

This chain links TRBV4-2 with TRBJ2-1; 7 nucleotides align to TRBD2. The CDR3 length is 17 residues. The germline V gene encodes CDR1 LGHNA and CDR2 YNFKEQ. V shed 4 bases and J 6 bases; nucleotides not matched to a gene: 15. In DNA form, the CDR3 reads TGTGCCAGCAGCCCAAATCCGGCTAGCGGAAAAGGCAATGAGCAGTTCTTC. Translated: CASSPNPASGKGNEQFF.

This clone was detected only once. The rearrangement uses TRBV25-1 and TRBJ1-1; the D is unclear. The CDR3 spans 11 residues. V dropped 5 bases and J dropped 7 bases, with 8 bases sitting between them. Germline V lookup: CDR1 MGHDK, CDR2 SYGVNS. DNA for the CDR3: TGTGCCAGCAGTCTAATATATGAAGCTTTCTTT. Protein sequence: CASSLIYEAFF.

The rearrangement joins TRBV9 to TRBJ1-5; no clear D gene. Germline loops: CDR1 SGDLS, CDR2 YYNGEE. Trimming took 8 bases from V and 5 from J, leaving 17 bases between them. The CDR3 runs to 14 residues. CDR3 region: CASGRSSSDQPQHF. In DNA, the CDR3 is TGTGCCAGTGGAAGGAGCAGCTCTGATCAGCCCCAGCATTTT.

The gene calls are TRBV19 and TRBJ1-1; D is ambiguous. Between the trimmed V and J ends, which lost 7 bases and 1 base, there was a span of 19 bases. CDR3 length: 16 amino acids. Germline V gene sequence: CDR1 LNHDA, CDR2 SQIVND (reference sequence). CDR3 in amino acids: CASNDLRTGRNTEAFF. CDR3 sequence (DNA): TGTGCCAGTAACGATCTTAGGACGGGGAGGAACACTGAAGCTTTCTTT.

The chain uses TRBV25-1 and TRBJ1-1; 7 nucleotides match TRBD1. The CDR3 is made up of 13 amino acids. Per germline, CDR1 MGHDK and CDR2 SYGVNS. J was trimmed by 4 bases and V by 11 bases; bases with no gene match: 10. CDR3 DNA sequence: TGTGCCGCGGCCCGACAGGGAGGCACTGAAGCTTTCTTT. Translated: CAAARQGGTEAFF.

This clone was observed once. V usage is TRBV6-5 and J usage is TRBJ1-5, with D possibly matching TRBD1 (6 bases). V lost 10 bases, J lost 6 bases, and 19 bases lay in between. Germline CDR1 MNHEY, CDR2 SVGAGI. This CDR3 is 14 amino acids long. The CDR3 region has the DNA TGTGCCACCAGGAAGACAGGTCTCGTTCAGCCCCAGCATTTT. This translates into CATRKTGLVQPQHF.

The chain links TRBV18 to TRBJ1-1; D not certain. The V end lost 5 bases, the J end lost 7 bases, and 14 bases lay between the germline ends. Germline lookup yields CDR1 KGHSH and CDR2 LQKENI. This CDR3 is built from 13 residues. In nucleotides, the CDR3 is TGTGCCAGCTCATTAGGGTCCAGCGGTGAAGCTTTCTTT. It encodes CASSLGSSGEAFF.

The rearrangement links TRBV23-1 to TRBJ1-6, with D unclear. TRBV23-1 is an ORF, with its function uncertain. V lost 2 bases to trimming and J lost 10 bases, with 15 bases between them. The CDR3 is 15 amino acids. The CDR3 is CASSQRLLRESPLHF. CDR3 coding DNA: TGCGCCAGCAGTCAAAGGCTCCTGAGGGAATCACCCCTCCACTTT.

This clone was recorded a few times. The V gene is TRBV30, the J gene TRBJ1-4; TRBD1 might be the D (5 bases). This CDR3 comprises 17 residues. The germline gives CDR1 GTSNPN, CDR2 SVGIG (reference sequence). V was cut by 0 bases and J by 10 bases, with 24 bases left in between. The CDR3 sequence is CAWSVLAGRLCVGKLFF. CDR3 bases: TGTGCCTGGAGTGTACTTGCAGGGAGGTTATGCGTCGGAAAACTGTTTTTT.

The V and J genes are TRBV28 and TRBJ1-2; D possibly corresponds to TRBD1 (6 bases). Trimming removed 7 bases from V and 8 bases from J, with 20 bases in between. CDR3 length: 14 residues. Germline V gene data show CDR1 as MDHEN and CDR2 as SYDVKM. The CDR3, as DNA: TGTGCCAGCAACGTACAGGGAGGGGGTAGCGGCTACACCTTC. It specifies CASNVQGGGSGYTF.

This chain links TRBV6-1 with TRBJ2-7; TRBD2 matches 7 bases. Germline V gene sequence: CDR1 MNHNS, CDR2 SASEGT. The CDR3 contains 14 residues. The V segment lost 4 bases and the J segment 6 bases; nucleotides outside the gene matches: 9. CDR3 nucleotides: TGTGCCAGCAGTGCTTCGGGGGGATCTGCCGAGCAGTACTTC. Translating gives CASSASGGSAEQYF.

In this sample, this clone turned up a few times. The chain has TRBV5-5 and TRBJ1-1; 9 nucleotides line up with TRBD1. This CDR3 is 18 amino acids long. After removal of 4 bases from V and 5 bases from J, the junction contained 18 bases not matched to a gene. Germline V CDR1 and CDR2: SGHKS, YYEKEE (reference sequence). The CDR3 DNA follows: TGTGCCAGCAGCCCCATTCCGGGACAGGGACGGTCGTTAACTGAAGCTTTCTTT. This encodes CASSPIPGQGRSLTEAFF.

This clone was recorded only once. In nucleotides, the CDR3 is TGTGCCAGCAGCCCCCCGGGACAGCAAGAGACCCAGTACTTC. Translating it yields CASSPPGQQETQYF. The chain is built from TRBV6-1 and TRBJ2-5, with 7 bases fitting TRBD1. CDR3 size: 14 residues. Germline V gene data show CDR1 as MNHNS and CDR2 as SASEGT. Unmatched junction bases numbered 6, after V lost 6 bases and J lost 2 bases.

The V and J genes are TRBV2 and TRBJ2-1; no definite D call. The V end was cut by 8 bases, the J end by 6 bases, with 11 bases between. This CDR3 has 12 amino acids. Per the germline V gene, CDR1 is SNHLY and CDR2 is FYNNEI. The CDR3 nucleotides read TGTGCCAGCTCGGAGACGGGCAATGAGCAGTTCTTC. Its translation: CASSETGNEQFF.

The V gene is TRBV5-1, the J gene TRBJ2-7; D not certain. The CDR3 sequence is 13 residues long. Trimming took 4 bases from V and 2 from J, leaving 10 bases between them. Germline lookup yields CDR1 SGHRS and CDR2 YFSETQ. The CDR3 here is CASSRDKTYEQYF. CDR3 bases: TGCGCCAGCAGCCGCGATAAGACCTACGAGCAGTACTTC.

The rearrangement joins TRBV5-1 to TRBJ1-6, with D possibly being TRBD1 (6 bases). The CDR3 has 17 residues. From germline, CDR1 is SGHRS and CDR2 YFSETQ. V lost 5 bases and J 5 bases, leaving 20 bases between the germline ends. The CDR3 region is CASRLLTWTEDNSPLHF. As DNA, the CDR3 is TGCGCCAGCAGGCTCCTTACCTGGACAGAAGATAATTCACCCCTCCACTTT.